This record concerns one T cell receptor beta chain sequence. The CDR3 length is 14 residues. V shed 3 bases and J shed 9 bases, with 17 bases lying between them. Per germline, CDR1 SGHAT and CDR2 FQNNGV. The sample originates from a study of blood T cell repertoires in COVID-19. This table comes from immunoSEQ multiplex PCR, and its TCRdb copy is limited to in-frame clones, with some not included. The sample lists about 200,000 clones; around nine tenths were seen once. This chain joins TRBV11-2 and TRBJ2-5, with D possibly matching TRBD1 (6 bases). The receptor's source is a man in his 60s with acute or convalescent COVID-19. Sequencing was performed on peripheral blood. CDR3 DNA sequence: TGTGCCAGCAGCTTCACAAGACAGGTTCCTGCCCAGTACTTC. Protein: CASSFTRQVPAQYF. The full variable domain, with the rest looked up from reference TRBV11-2 and TRBJ2-5, is EAGVAQSPRYKIIEKRQSVAFWCNPISGHATLYWYQQILGQGPKLLIQFQNNGVVDDSQLPKDRFSAERLKGVDSTLKIQPAKLEDSAVYLCASSFTRQVPAQYFGPGTRLLVL.